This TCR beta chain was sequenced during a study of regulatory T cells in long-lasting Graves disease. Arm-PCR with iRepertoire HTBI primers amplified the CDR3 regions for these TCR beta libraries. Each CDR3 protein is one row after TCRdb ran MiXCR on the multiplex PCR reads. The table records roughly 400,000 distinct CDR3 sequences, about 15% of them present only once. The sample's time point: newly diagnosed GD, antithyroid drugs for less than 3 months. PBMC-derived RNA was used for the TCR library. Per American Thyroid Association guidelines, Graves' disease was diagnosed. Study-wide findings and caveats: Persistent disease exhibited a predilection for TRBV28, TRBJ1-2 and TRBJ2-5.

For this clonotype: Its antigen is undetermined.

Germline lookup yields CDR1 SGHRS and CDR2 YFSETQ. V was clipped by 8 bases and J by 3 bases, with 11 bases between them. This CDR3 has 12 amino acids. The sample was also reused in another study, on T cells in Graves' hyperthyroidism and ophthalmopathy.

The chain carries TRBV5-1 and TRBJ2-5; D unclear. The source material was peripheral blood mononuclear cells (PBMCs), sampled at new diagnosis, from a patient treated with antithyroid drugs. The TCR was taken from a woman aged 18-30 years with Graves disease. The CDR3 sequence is CASGVNEETQYF. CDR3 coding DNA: TGCGCCAGTGGGGTAAATGAAGAGACCCAGTACTTC.